This T cell receptor (beta chain) is drawn from a study of blood T cells in healthy people across ages. The study, taken as a whole, reports: Naive CD4+ cells and diversity were both higher in long-lived donors than in aged donors.

A second PCR, run for about 6 to 11 cycles, used a sample-barcoded 5' primer plus a J-beta primer mix. TCRdb analysed the 5' RACE reads with MiXCR anew, one entry per CDR3 protein. The sample carries around 400,000 distinct CDR3 sequences, 50% to 60% recorded once. Of note for this clonotype: Its antigen is unknown.

Investigators took around 10 milliliters of peripheral blood from every donor. V was pared by 3 bases and J by 2 bases, with 9 bases of the junction left unmatched. CDR3 size: 16 residues. CDR1 is MNHEY and CDR2 is SVGAGI in the germline V gene. This TCR derives from a man in his sixties in good health. The sample consisted of blood. The chain employs TRBV6-5 and TRBJ2-5, with 7 bases that match TRBD2. CDR3 amino acids: CASSYKGGSPQETQYF. Here the CDR3 DNA reads TGTGCCAGCAGTTATAAGGGCGGGAGCCCTCAAGAGACCCAGTACTTC.